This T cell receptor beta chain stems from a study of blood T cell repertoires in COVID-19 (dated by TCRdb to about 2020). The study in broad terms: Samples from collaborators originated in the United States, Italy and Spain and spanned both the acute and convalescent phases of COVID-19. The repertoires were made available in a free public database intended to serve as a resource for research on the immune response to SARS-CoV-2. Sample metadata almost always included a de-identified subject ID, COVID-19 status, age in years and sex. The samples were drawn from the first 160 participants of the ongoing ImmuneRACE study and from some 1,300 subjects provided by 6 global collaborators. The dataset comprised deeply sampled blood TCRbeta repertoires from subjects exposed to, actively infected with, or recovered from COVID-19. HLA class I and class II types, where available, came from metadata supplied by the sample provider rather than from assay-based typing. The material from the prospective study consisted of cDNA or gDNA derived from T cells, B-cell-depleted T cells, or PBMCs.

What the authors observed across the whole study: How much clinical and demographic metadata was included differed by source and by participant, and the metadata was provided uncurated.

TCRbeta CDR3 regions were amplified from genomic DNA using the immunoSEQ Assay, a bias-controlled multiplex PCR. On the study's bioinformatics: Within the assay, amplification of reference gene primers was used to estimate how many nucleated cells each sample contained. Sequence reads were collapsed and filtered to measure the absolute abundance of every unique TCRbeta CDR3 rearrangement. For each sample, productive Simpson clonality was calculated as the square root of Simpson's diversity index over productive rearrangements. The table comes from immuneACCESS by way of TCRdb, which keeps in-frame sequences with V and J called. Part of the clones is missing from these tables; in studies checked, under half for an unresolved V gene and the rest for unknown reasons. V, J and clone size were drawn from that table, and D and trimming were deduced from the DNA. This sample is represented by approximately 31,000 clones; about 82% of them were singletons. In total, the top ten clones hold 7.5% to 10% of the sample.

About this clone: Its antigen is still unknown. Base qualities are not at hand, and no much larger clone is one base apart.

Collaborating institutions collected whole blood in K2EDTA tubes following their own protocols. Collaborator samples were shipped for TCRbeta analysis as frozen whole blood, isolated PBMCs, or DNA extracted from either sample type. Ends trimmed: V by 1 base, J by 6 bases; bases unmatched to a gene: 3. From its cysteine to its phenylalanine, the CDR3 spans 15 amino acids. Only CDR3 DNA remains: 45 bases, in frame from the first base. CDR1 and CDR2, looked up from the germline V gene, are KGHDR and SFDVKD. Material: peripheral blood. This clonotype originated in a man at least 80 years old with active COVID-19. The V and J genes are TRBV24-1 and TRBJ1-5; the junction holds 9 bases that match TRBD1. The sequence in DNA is TGTGCCACCAGTGATTTCGTGACAGGGGGTCAGCCCCAGCATTTT. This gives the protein CATSDFVTGGQPQHF.